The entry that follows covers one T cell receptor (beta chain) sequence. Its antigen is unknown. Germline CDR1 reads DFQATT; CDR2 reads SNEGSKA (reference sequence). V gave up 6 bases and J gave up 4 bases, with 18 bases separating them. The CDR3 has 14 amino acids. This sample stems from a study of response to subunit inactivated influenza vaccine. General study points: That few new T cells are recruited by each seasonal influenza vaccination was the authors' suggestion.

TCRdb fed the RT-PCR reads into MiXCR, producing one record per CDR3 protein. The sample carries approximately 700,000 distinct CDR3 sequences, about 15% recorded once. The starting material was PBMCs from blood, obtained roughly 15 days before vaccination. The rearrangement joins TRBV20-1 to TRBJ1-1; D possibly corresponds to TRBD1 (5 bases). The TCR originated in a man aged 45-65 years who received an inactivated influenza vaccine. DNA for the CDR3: TGCAGTGCCGAAAGGGGAGGGCAGGGCACTGAAGCTTTCTTT. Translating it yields CSAERGGQGTEAFF.